This T cell receptor beta chain was captured in a study of long-term antiretroviral therapy in people with HIV (dated by TCRdb to between 2021 and 2022). Background on the whole study: The earliest samples were collected approximately a decade before the 2015 WHO recommendation for immediate ART, a period when ART was typically delayed until CD4 counts fell. This retrospective serial study examined whether starting ART and sustained HIV suppression were associated with changes in the composition and diversity of the TRB repertoire in peripheral blood. A total of 150 to 200 cryopreserved PBMC samples came from 30 adults with confirmed HIV infection and were collected serially over a mean of roughly six years (range 1-12). About 35% of the 30 participants with HIV were female. No cross-contamination during QIAcube processing was shown when test extractions of a monoclonal T-cell line were performed alongside a few dozen polyclonal samples.

Inclusion was restricted to participants for whom at least one PBMC sample before ART initiation and at least two post-ART samples were available. Every participant with HIV received treatment in the United States of America. Before DNA extraction, cryopreserved samples of roughly 0.85-11 million PBMC were thawed and then washed. At the time of the earliest PBMC sample, participants with HIV were aged between about 20 and 54 years. PBMC samples were contributed by each participant from 1-4 timepoints before ART initiation and 2-8 timepoints after ART initiation, with a median of 7 samples. For every participant, serial HIV viral load, CD4+ T-cell count, ART history and demographic data were obtained. Genomic DNA was extracted from unsorted PBMC with a Qiagen kit on a QIAcube, with processing performed in batches of 12 samples. Concerning this clone: Its antigen is not yet known. No base-level quality is on record; no much larger clone is a single base apart.

The junction shows trimming of 2 bases on V and 3 bases on J, plus 14 bases between the germline ends. CDR1 and CDR2, per the germline V gene, are LGHNA and YSLEER. The cysteine opens and the phenylalanine closes a CDR3 of 15 amino acids. Only the CDR3 DNA stays, 45 bases, in frame from base 1. What the study reported, not specific to this receptor: ART initiation was associated with a significant increase in TRB diversity, but diversity stayed significantly below transplant donor controls even after long-term ART. Inferences about post-ART repertoire changes were limited because no data were available on ART adherence, viral resistance or therapy changes. Expanded TRB clones identified before ART initiation dominated the repertoire at all time points, although this dominance fluctuated and declined in many PLHIV after ART. Because pre-ART samples had limited cell numbers, unsorted PBMC were profiled rather than sorted CD4+ and CD8+ T cells. The samples span the years 2004 to 2017, and the ART regimens used at that time may not be as effective as current regimens. Limited PBMC availability meant only the TCR beta chain was sequenced, without alpha chain pairing. Narrower CDR3 length ranges were observed in HIV repertoires than in controls, and an antigen-experienced repertoire with only a slight naive shift after ART was suggested by the network structure.

The immunoSEQ hsTCRB v3.0 assay was used at survey level resolution to sequence the TRB variable region. TRB sequencing targeted a depth of roughly 40,000-55,000 T-cell genomes per sample. An Illumina MiSeq with a v3 150-cycle kit was used to sequence the pooled TRB libraries. The authors' analysis ran thus. Analysis of repertoires was carried out in R inside a reproducible Nextflow workflow spanning QC, data transformation and analysis. Custom analyses were implemented in LymphoSeq2, an R package for AIRR-Seq data exploration. After excluding a few samples that yielded fewer than 5000 total TRB sequences, around 190 HIV repertoires remained for analysis. Among the 180 or so HIV repertoires that were kept, roughly 58 were collected before ART initiation and more than 120 were collected after ART initiation. Each repertoire was downsampled to 5000 TRB nucleotide sequences, and summary statistics were averaged across 100 downsampling iterations. Only TRB sequences with CDR3 regions of at least seven amino acids were retained for analysis. A Shannon entropy-derived clonality score and the Gini coefficient were used to measure diversity. Repertoire networks linked the top 5000 CDR3 amino acid sequences whenever two sequences differed by an edit distance of one. Antigen specificity groups and MHC restriction were predicted for TRB CDR3 amino acid sequences with GLIPH2. To flag known CMV, EBV, HIV or tissue antigen associations, CDR3 amino acid sequences were matched against VDJdb and McPAS-TCR. Pre-ART, post-ART and control groups were compared with Wilcoxon signed-rank tests and Holm-Bonferroni correction. TCRdb provides this immuneACCESS table in a form limited to in-frame rearrangements. Some clones are lacking; in checked studies, under half of them reflect an unresolved V gene, and why the rest are absent is not known. The D gene and trimming were derived from the DNA, and the V and J assignments and clone size from that table. The sample table holds about 39,000 clones, of which approximately 86% were seen once. Clones ranked in the top ten supply around 4.2% of the sample.

The receptor's source is a woman between 18 and 29 years old with HIV. The rearrangement joined TRBV4-3 to TRBJ2-7, and possibly TRBD2, on 6 matching bases. The sample was unsorted PBMCs, taken just before starting antiretroviral therapy. The CDR3 protein sequence reads: CASSQSGTAVYEQYF. The DNA is TGCGCCAGCAGCCAATCCGGGACTGCGGTCTACGAGCAGTACTTC.